Listed below are T cell receptor beta chains from one sample, sequenced in a study of T-cell memory formation after mild COVID-19. MiXCR was run by TCRdb on the 5' RACE reads, yielding one entry per CDR3 protein. This table holds about 90,000 distinct CDR3 sequences, about 13% found once. The sequenced sample was PBMCs or a T cell subset sorted from them (not recorded which). The receptors derive from an adult woman who had mild COVID-19 (a few samples of this study predate the infection). Cell type and time point are not known. Both conserved end residues are part of each CDR3. Each record gives: J gene, clone size, D gene, V gene, CDR3 DNA, CDR3 protein. A D gene is named only where the DNA matches it firmly. Size is omitted from some rows. Given values are once, few, many or a class for expanded clones.

TRBJ2-7 | few | - | TRBV4-3 | TGCGCCAGCAGCCAAGAGGTGGACGGGTGGGACGAGCAGTACTTC | CASSQEVDGWDEQYF
TRBJ2-2 | - | TRBD1 | TRBV19 | TGTGCCAGTAGAGATACGGGACAGGGAATGAGCACCGGGGAGCTGTTTTTT | CASRDTGQGMSTGELFF
TRBJ2-2 | - | - | TRBV2 | TGTGCCAGCAGCGCTGGTGTCTCAGCGGGCGGGGAGCTGTTTTTT | CASSAGVSAGGELFF
TRBJ2-1 | - | TRBD1 | TRBV5-6 | TGTGCCAGCAGCCTGACTCCAGGGGGAAATGAGCAGTTCTTC | CASSLTPGGNEQFF
TRBJ2-1 | few | TRBD2 | TRBV7-3 | TGTGCCAGCAGCCCACGCCCCGCCGGGACTACCTACAATGAGCAGTTCTTC | CASSPRPAGTTYNEQFF
TRBJ2-7 | - | - | TRBV4-2 | TGTGCCAGCAGCCAAGATAAATACGAGCAGTACTTC | CASSQDKYEQYF
TRBJ2-1 | few | - | TRBV9 | TGTGCCAGCAGCGTAGCGGGTAGTCGGAATGAGCAGTTCTTC | CASSVAGSRNEQFF
TRBJ2-3 | - | - | TRBV6-5 | TGTGCCAGCACGGACTCCCAGGGATCCGATACGCAGTATTTT | CASTDSQGSDTQYF
TRBJ1-1 | few | TRBD1 | TRBV9 | TGTGCCAGCAGCGTGGGTATTAACTACCAGGAAGACAGGGGTTTGAACACTGAAGCTTTCTTT | CASSVGINYQEDRGLNTEAFF
TRBJ2-5 | few | - | TRBV4-1 | TGCGCCAGCAGCCAAGGGGGACGGACGGAACAAGAGACCCAGTACTTC | CASSQGGRTEQETQYF
TRBJ1-5 | - | - | TRBV4-1 | TGCGCCAGCAGCCAAGAGGCCCAGGGGATGTGGCAGCCCCAGCATTTT | CASSQEAQGMWQPQHF
TRBJ2-7 | - | - | TRBV19 | TGTGCCAGTAGTTTTCCCGGGACGGGCTACGAGCAGTACTTC | CASSFPGTGYEQYF